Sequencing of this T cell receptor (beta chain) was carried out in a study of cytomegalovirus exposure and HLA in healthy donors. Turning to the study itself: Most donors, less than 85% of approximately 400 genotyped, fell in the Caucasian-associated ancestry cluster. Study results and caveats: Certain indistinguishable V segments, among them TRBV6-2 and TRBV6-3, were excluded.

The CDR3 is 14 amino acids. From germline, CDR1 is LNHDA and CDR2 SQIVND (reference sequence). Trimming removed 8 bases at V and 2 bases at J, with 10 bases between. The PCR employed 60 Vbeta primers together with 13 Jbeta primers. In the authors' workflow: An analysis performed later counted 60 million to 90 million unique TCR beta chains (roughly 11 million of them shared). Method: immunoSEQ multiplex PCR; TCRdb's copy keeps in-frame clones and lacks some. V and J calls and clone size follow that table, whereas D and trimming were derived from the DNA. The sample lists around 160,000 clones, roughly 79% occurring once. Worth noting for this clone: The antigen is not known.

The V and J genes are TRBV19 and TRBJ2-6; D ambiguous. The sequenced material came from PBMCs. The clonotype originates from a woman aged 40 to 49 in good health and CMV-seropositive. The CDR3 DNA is TGTGCCAGTCATCTTGGGCCTGGGGCCAACGTCCTGACTTTC. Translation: CASHLGPGANVLTF.